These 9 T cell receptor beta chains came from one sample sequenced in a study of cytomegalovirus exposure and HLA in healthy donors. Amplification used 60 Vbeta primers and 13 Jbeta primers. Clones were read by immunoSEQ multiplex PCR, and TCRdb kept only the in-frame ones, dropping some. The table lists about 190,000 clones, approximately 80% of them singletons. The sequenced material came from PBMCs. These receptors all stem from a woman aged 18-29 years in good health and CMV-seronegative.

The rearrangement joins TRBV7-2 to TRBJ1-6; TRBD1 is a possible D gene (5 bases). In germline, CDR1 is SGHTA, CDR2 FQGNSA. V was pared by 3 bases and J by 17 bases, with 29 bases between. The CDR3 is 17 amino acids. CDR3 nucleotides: TGTGCCAGCAGCTTGTCGTACGGGGTCGGGGGTCTGGGTGTTTTCCACTTT. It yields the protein CASSLSYGVGGLGVFHF. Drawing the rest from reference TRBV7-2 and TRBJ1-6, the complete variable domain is GAGVSQSPSNKVTEKGKDVELRCDPISGHTALYWYRQSLGQGLEFLIYFQGNSAPDKSGLPSDRFSAERTGGSVSTLTIQRTQQEDSAVYLCASSLSYGVGGLGVFHFGNGTRLTVT.

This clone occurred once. The CDR3 is CASSLAGLAGGRQQETQYF. CDR3 in DNA: TGTGCCAGCAGCTTAGCGGGGCTAGCGGGAGGCCGACAACAAGAGACCCAGTACTTC. This sequence joins TRBV11-3 and TRBJ2-5; 11 nucleotides match TRBD2. Germline CDR1 reads SGHNT; CDR2 reads YENEEA. The J segment lost 2 bases and the V segment lost 1 base, leaving 12 bases of the junction unmatched. This CDR3 has 19 residues.

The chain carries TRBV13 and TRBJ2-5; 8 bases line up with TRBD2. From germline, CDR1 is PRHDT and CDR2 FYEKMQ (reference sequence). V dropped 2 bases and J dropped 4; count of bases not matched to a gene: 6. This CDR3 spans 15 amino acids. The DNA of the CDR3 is TGTGCCAGCAGCTTAAGAGCGGGAGTCGGAGAGACCCAGTACTTC. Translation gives CASSLRAGVGETQYF.

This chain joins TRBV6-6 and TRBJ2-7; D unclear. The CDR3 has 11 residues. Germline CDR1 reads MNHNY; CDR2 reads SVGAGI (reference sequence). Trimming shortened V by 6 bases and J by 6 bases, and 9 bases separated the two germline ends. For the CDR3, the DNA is TGTGCCAGCAGCCCTAGTTGCGAGCAGTACTTC. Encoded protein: CASSPSCEQYF.

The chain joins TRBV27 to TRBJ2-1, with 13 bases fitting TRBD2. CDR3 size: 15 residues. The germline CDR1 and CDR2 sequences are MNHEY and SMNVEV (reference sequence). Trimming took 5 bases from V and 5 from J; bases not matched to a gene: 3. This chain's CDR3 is CASSRGTSGNNEQFF. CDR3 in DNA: TGTGCCAGCAGTCGCGGGACTAGCGGGAACAATGAGCAGTTCTTC.

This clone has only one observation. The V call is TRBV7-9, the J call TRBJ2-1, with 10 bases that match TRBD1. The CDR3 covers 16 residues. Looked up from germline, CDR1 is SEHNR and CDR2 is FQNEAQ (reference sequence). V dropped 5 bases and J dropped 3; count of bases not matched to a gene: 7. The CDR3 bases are TGTGCCAGCAGCAAAGACAGGGGGCGCGTCTACAATGAGCAGTTCTTC. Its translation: CASSKDRGRVYNEQFF.

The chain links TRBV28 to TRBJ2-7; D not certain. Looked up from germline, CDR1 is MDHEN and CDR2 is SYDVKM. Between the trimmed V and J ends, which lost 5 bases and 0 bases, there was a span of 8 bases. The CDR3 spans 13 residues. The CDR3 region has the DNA TGTGCCAGCAGTACCGGGTACTCCTACGAGCAGTACTTC. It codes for CASSTGYSYEQYF.

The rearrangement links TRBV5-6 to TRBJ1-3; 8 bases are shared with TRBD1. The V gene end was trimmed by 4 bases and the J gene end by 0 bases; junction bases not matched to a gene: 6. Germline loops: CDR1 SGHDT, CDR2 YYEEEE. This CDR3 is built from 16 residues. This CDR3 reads CASSRRQGISGNTIYF. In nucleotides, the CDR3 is TGTGCCAGCAGCCGGAGACAGGGGATCTCTGGAAACACCATATATTTT.

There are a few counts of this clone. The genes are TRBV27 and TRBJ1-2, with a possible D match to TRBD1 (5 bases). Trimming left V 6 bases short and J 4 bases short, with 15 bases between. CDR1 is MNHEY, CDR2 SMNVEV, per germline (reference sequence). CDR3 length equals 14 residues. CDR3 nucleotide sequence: TGTGCCAGCAGCGGGGGAGGCGTTCGCTATGGCTACACCTTC. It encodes CASSGGGVRYGYTF.